These 29 T cell receptor beta chains came from one sample sequenced in a study of cytomegalovirus exposure and HLA in healthy donors. The PCR contained 60 Vbeta and 13 Jbeta primers. Some clones are missing from TCRdb's copy, which holds only in-frame ones; the method was immunoSEQ multiplex PCR. Among some 78,000 clones listed, 74% were seen once. The sample comprised PBMCs. Source of these receptors: a man aged 35 to 55 in good health and CMV-seropositive.

The chain is built from TRBV9 and TRBJ2-2; D might be TRBD1 (5 bases). The CDR3 has 15 amino acids. Germline CDR1 reads SGDLS; CDR2 reads YYNGEE. V was shortened by 0 bases and J by 2 bases, with 8 bases between the two germline ends. Written as DNA, the CDR3 is TGTGCCAGCAGCGTAGGGGGCGAAAACACCGGGGAGCTGTTTTTT. Encoded protein: CASSVGGENTGELFF.

The chain uses TRBV7-8 and TRBJ1-1; D remains unclear. V shed 1 base and J shed 2 bases, with 8 bases lying between them. Germline V gene lookup returns CDR1 SGHVS and CDR2 FQNEAQ. CDR3 length equals 14 residues. CDR3 nucleotide sequence: TGTGCCAGCAGCTTAGAACGGGGAAACACTGAAGCTTTCTTT. Translated: CASSLERGNTEAFF. Variable domain in full (rest from reference TRBV7-8 and TRBJ1-1): GAGVSQSPRYKVAKRGQDVALRCDPISGHVSLFWYQQALGQGPEFLTYFQNEAQLDKSGLPSDRFFAERPEGSVSTLKIQRTQQEDSAVYLCASSLERGNTEAFFGQGTRLTVV.

The chain carries TRBV7-9 and TRBJ1-3, with no clear D. V was clipped by 2 bases and J by 4 bases, with 18 bases between them. CDR3 size: 17 residues. The germline CDR1 and CDR2 sequences are SEHNR and FQNEAQ (reference sequence). The CDR3 nucleotides are TGTGCCAGCAGCTTACCCATTGTCGGGGTAGCAGGAAACACCATATATTTT. Amino acid sequence: CASSLPIVGVAGNTIYF.

The V gene is TRBV28, the J gene TRBJ1-2; D uncertain. With 6 bases removed from V and 6 bases from J, the gap between germline ends came to 14 bases. Germline V gene sequence: CDR1 MDHEN, CDR2 SYDVKM. The CDR3 runs 13 residues. The CDR3 bases are TGTGCCAGCAGCCCCCCCGGTCCGGATGGCTACACCTTC. Its protein is CASSPPGPDGYTF.

This clone was seen a single time. V and J are TRBV2 and TRBJ1-5, with 8 nucleotides matching TRBD1. J was trimmed by 7 bases and V by 5 bases; bases with no gene match: 13. This CDR3 is 16 amino acids long. Germline V gives CDR1 SNHLY, CDR2 FYNNEI. CDR3 nucleotides: TGTGCCAGCAGTTATCAGGGCAGGGGGCCGGGACAGCCCCAGCATTTT. Translation gives CASSYQGRGPGQPQHF.

The genes are TRBV27 and TRBJ2-7, with a tentative D call TRBD1 (6 bases). CDR3 length equals 16 residues. V lost 1 base, J lost 1 base, and 14 bases lay in between. The germline gives CDR1 MNHEY, CDR2 SMNVEV (reference sequence). As DNA, the CDR3 is TGTGCCAGCAGTTTATATGGTCTCGGACAGTCCTACGAGCAGTACTTC. This sequence encodes CASSLYGLGQSYEQYF.

The chain combines TRBV5-4 with TRBJ2-7; TRBD1 matches at 8 bases. Germline V lookup: CDR1 SGHNT, CDR2 YYREEE (reference sequence). The CDR3 totals 15 residues. V was pared by 2 bases and J by 0 bases, with 4 bases of the junction left unmatched. DNA of the CDR3: TGTGCCAGCAGCTTCGCCGACAGGGGCTCCTACGAGCAGTACTTC. Its translation is CASSFADRGSYEQYF.

V gene TRBV2 combines with J gene TRBJ1-2, with 7 bases that match TRBD1. V trimming: 5 bases; J trimming: 0 bases; junction bases outside the gene matches: 3. The CDR3 is made up of 14 amino acids. The germline CDR1 and CDR2 sequences are SNHLY and FYNNEI. The CDR3 sequence: CASSLQGTNYGYTF. In DNA form, the CDR3 reads TGTGCCAGCAGTTTACAGGGGACTAACTATGGCTACACCTTC.

This clone came up once. The rearrangement links TRBV6-1 to TRBJ2-3; 9 nucleotides match TRBD1. V lost 4 bases and J lost 1; bases outside the gene matches: 0. CDR3 length equals 14 residues. CDR1 is MNHNS, CDR2 SASEGT, per germline. The CDR3 sequence is CASSGTGGTDTQYF. Written as DNA, the CDR3 is TGTGCCAGCAGTGGGACAGGGGGCACAGATACGCAGTATTTT.

The chain couples TRBV5-5 to TRBJ1-4; D uncertain. V shed 2 bases and J shed 0 bases, with 5 bases lying between them. The germline V gene encodes CDR1 SGHKS and CDR2 YYEKEE (reference sequence). This CDR3 has 14 amino acids. CDR3 in DNA: TGTGCCAGCAGCTTCCTTGCAACTAATGAAAAACTGTTTTTT. Its protein is CASSFLATNEKLFF.

The rearrangement links TRBV7-2 to TRBJ2-1; 9 bases map to TRBD1. The germline CDR1 and CDR2 sequences are SGHTA and FQGNSA. J gave up 8 bases and V 7 bases, and 9 bases lay outside the gene matches. The CDR3 consists of 14 residues. CDR3 residues: CASTFGTGFDEQFF. In DNA form, the CDR3 reads TGTGCCAGCACCTTCGGGACAGGGTTCGATGAGCAGTTCTTC.

In the case of this clone: At one boundary the junction diverges from the germline segment, which might be a read error. The rearrangement joins TRBV5-1 to TRBJ1-2, with a weak D call TRBD1 (6 bases). The CDR3 has 13 amino acids. In germline, CDR1 is SGHRS, CDR2 YFSETQ. CDR3 region: CASSFLQGYGYTF. CDR3 coding DNA: TGTGCCAGCAGCTTTTTACAGGGTTATGGCTACACCTTC.

The rearrangement links TRBV5-1 to TRBJ2-1; 8 bases are a match to TRBD1. Germline CDR1 is SGHRS and CDR2 is YFSETQ. The CDR3 has 15 residues. Trimming cost V 4 bases and J 5 bases; bases outside gene matches: 8. In DNA, the CDR3 is TGCGCCAGCAGCCCCAGACAGGGGACCAACAATGAGCAGTTCTTC. Translation: CASSPRQGTNNEQFF.

This chain joins TRBV19 and TRBJ2-7; the match to TRBD1 covers 8 bases. This CDR3 has 14 amino acids. V shed 8 bases and J 5 bases; nucleotides not matched to a gene: 11. CDR1 is LNHDA and CDR2 is SQIVND in the germline V gene (reference sequence). The CDR3 sequence is CASGAGQGGNEQYF. CDR3 DNA sequence: TGTGCCAGTGGCGCCGGACAGGGTGGCAACGAGCAGTACTTC.

The V and J genes are TRBV5-6 and TRBJ2-5; 7 nucleotides agree with TRBD1. CDR3 length: 13 amino acids. The germline V gene has CDR1 SGHDT and CDR2 YYEEEE. The V and J ends lost 0 bases and 5 bases, in that order; junction bases with no gene match: 1. CDR3 sequence: CASSLVQGETQYF. CDR3 in DNA: TGTGCCAGCAGCTTGGTACAGGGGGAGACCCAGTACTTC. Full variable domain (outside the CDR3, taken from reference TRBV5-6 and TRBJ2-5): DAGVTQSPTHLIKTRGQQVTLRCSPKSGHDTVSWYQQALGQGPQFIFQYYEEEERQRGNFPDRFSGHQFPNYSSELNVNALLLGDSALYLCASSLVQGETQYFGPGTRLLVL.

The rearrangement joins TRBV7-2 to TRBJ2-3, with D unclear. This CDR3 has 14 amino acids. Germline V gene sequence: CDR1 SGHTA, CDR2 FQGNSA. Trimming cost V 1 base and J 4 bases, with 9 bases left between them. CDR3 region: CASSLEQDSDTQYF. Written as DNA, the CDR3 is TGTGCCAGCAGCTTAGAGCAGGATTCAGATACGCAGTATTTT. Full variable domain (remainder filled in from reference TRBV7-2 and TRBJ2-3): GAGVSQSPSNKVTEKGKDVELRCDPISGHTALYWYRQSLGQGLEFLIYFQGNSAPDKSGLPSDRFSAERTGGSVSTLTIQRTQQEDSAVYLCASSLEQDSDTQYFGPGTRLTVL.

This clone was detected only a few times. This chain uses TRBV28 with TRBJ2-2; D gene uncertain. CDR1 is MDHEN and CDR2 is SYDVKM in the germline V gene. V was pared by 7 bases and J by 4 bases, with 10 bases between. The CDR3 covers 13 residues. The CDR3 is CASMSWATGELFF. CDR3 coding DNA: TGTGCCAGCATGAGTTGGGCCACCGGGGAGCTGTTTTTT.

In its sample, this clone was seen a few times. This sequence joins TRBV18 and TRBJ2-7, with D possibly matching TRBD2 (6 bases). This CDR3 spans 13 amino acids. V gave up 5 bases and J gave up 6 bases, with 14 bases separating them. Germline CDR1 is KGHSH and CDR2 is LQKENI. The CDR3 spells CASSTREDSEQYF. CDR3 bases: TGTGCCAGCTCAACCAGGGAGGATTCCGAGCAGTACTTC.

The gene calls are TRBV30 and TRBJ1-3, with D possibly being TRBD1 (5 bases). The V and J ends lost 0 bases and 4 bases respectively, with 16 bases between them. Germline V CDR1 and CDR2: GTSNPN, SVGIG (reference sequence). CDR3 length: 16 residues. The CDR3 here is CAWSVRGLGSGNTIYF. The CDR3 coding sequence is TGTGCCTGGAGTGTTAGGGGACTAGGCTCAGGAAACACCATATATTTT. Full variable domain (rest looked up from reference TRBV30 and TRBJ1-3): SQTIHQWPATLVQPVGSPLSLECTVEGTSNPNLYWYRQAAGRGLQLLFYSVGIGQISSEVPQNLSASRPQDRQFILSSKKLLLSDSGFYLCAWSVRGLGSGNTIYFGEGSWLTVV.

V is TRBV19 and J is TRBJ2-1; tentatively, D is TRBD1 (6 bases). CDR3 length: 18 residues. Germline CDR1 reads LNHDA; CDR2 reads SQIVND (reference sequence). The V end lost 3 bases, the J end lost 0 bases, and 18 bases lay between the germline ends. The CDR3: CASSIDGGQFSSYNEQFF. The CDR3, as DNA: TGTGCCAGTAGTATTGACGGTGGACAGTTCAGCTCCTACAATGAGCAGTTCTTC. Full variable domain (remainder filled in from reference TRBV19 and TRBJ2-1): DGGITQSPKYLFRKEGQNVTLSCEQNLNHDAMYWYRQDPGQGLRLIYYSQIVNDFQKGDIAEGYSVSREKKESFPLTVTSAQKNPTAFYLCASSIDGGQFSSYNEQFFGPGTRLTVL.

The chain couples TRBV7-8 to TRBJ2-3, with 9 bases identical to TRBD2. The length of the CDR3 is 18 residues. Germline CDR1 reads SGHVS; CDR2 reads FQNEAQ. V gave up 5 bases and J gave up 2 bases; unmatched junction bases: 14. The CDR3 DNA sequence: TGTGCCAGCAGCCCGAAGAGATCGGCTAGCGGGACCACAGATACGCAGTATTTT. It yields the protein CASSPKRSASGTTDTQYF.

CDR3 DNA sequence: TGTGCCAGCAGCGGTGGGGTAGAGGGGACCCAGTACTTC. Its translation: CASSGGVEGTQYF. The chain recombines TRBV4-2 with TRBJ2-5; maybe TRBD2 (5 bases). V shed 5 bases and J shed 7 bases, with 14 bases lying between them. The CDR3 sequence is 13 residues long. The germline gives CDR1 LGHNA, CDR2 YNFKEQ.

The DNA of the CDR3 is TGCGCCAGCAGTGAATGGGGGGTTAGCTATGGCTACACCTTC. Translation: CASSEWGVSYGYTF. The rearrangement links TRBV10-1 to TRBJ1-2; a possible D gene is TRBD1 (5 bases). Germline assignment: CDR1 WNHNN and CDR2 SYGVQD (reference sequence). V lost 3 bases to trimming and J lost 4 bases, with 12 bases between them. CDR3 length: 14 residues.

V gene TRBV9 combines with J gene TRBJ1-1; D is undetermined. The CDR3 totals 16 residues. Trimming removed 0 bases from V and 0 bases from J, with 12 bases in between. Germline V gene lookup returns CDR1 SGDLS and CDR2 YYNGEE. CDR3 coding DNA: TGTGCCAGCAGCGTAGTGTACAGACCCATGAACACTGAAGCTTTCTTT. Encoded protein: CASSVVYRPMNTEAFF. The variable domain in full, completed from reference TRBV9 and TRBJ1-1, reads DSGVTQTPKHLITATGQRVTLRCSPRSGDLSVYWYQQSLDQGLQFLIQYYNGEERAKGNILERFSAQQFPDLHSELNLSSLELGDSALYFCASSVVYRPMNTEAFFGQGTRLTVV.

The V gene is TRBV6-5, the J gene TRBJ1-1, with 9 bases lining up with TRBD1. Germline CDR1 MNHEY, CDR2 SVGAGI. CDR3 length: 16 amino acids. The V gene end was trimmed by 3 bases and the J gene end by 3 bases; junction bases not matched to a gene: 8. CDR3 nucleotide sequence: TGTGCCAGCAGTTATACCCGGACAGGGGCGTACACTGAAGCTTTCTTT. Its translation is CASSYTRTGAYTEAFF.

The rearrangement uses TRBV9 and TRBJ1-1; the match to TRBD1 covers 8 bases. Germline lookup yields CDR1 SGDLS and CDR2 YYNGEE. The CDR3 runs 16 residues. V lost 4 bases and J lost 5; bases outside the gene matches: 13. The CDR3 loop reads CASSPGTGRGHTEAFF. CDR3 DNA sequence: TGTGCCAGCAGCCCAGGGACAGGCAGGGGGCATACTGAAGCTTTCTTT.

In the case of this clone: This is likely a read error, given that the CDR3 carries no conserved phenylalanine or tryptophan at its end. Because the CDR3's place on the DNA is in doubt, the DNA is left out and the CDR3 is given as listed by TCRdb. This sequence joins TRBV7-5 and TRBJ1-1; the DNA was not used to check the table's D call, TRBD1. TRBV7-5 is annotated as a pseudogene. The CDR3 is 11 residues long, counting both termini. The chain's CDR3 is CVRSLGVQGRP.

Written as DNA, the CDR3 is TGTGCCAGCAGCTCCCTCCCAGCTAGCGGGGGGCCCCGCGGGCTTTCCAAAAACATTCAGTACTTC. This encodes CASSSLPASGGPRGLSKNIQYF. The V and J genes are TRBV7-8 and TRBJ2-4; the match to TRBD2 covers 11 bases. This CDR3 contains 22 residues. Trimming at V came to 4 bases and at J to 2 bases, leaving 22 bases not matched to a gene. The V gene's germline CDR1 is SGHVS and CDR2 FQNEAQ.

V is TRBV10-3 and J is TRBJ2-7; 7 nucleotides match TRBD2. V was pared by 4 bases and J by 7 bases, with 7 bases of the junction left unmatched. Looked up from germline, CDR1 is ENHRY and CDR2 is SYGVKD. CDR3 size: 13 residues. This chain's CDR3 is CAISGGGASEQYF. As DNA, the CDR3 is TGTGCCATCAGTGGGGGAGGGGCTTCAGAGCAGTACTTC.